This TCR beta chain was obtained from a study of blood T cells in healthy people across ages. On the study more broadly: About one barcoded beta molecule per two T cells was captured by template switching.

PBMCs numbering at least 6.5 million were isolated per sample. Overall study results and limits: Greater diversity and more naive CD4+ cells were seen in long-lived donors than in aged donors. Across the age range, TCR beta diversity per million T cells fell in a roughly linear way.

Together with a sample-barcoded 5' primer, a J-beta primer mix was included in a second PCR lasting about 7 to 12 cycles. TCRdb re-analysed the 5' RACE reads in MiXCR, keeping a single row per CDR3 protein. The sample yields more than 1,400,000 distinct CDR3 sequences, roughly 45% seen once. With regard to this clonotype: Its antigen is unidentified.

The clonotype originates from a woman aged 18 to 35 in good health. What was sequenced was blood.

CDR3 sequence: CAISPGLASDTQYF. CDR3 DNA: TGTGCCATCAGTCCCGGACTAGCGTCAGATACGCAGTATTTT. This chain links TRBV10-3 with TRBJ2-3; TRBD2 aligns across 9 bases. Germline CDR1 and CDR2: ENHRY and SYGVKD. The ends lost 5 bases at V and 4 bases at J; junction bases unmatched: 4. This CDR3 has 14 residues.